The clone carrying this T cell receptor beta chain was picked up a small number of times. The CDR3 contains 13 residues. In germline, CDR1 is KGHDR, CDR2 SFDVKD. The germline V and J ends were trimmed by 9 bases and 2 bases, with 9 bases remaining between them. This entry belongs to a study of T cells in Graves' hyperthyroidism and ophthalmopathy. Amplification yielded TCR beta CDR3 regions, with RNA transcripts as the source. Carried out on the TCR CDR3, a first-round RT-PCR used the HTBI primer set. Each CDR3 protein gets one entry after TCRdb re-called the multiplex PCR reads with MiXCR. The table shows over 300,000 distinct CDR3 sequences, with approximately 15% occurring only once.

The chain recombines TRBV24-1 with TRBJ1-4; D not resolved. The receptor comes from a woman aged 55-75 years with Graves' hyperthyroidism. What was sequenced was blood. As DNA, the CDR3 is TGTGCCACCCTCACCGGGACTAATGAAAAACTGTTTTTT. Residues: CATLTGTNEKLFF.